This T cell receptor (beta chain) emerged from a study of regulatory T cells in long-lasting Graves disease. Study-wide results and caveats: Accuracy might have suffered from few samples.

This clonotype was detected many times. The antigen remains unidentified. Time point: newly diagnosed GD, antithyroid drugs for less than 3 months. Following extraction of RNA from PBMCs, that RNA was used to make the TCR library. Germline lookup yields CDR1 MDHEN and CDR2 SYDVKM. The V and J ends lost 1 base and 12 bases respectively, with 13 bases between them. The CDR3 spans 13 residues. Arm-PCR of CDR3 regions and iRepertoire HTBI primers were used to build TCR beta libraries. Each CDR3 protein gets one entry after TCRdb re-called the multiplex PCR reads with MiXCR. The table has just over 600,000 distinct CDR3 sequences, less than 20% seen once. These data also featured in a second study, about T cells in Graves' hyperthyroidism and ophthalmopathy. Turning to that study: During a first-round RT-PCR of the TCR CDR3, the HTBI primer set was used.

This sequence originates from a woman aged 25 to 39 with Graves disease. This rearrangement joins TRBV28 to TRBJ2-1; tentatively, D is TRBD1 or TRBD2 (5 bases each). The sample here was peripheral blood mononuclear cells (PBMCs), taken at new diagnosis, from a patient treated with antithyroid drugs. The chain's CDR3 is CASSLLGSGGQFF. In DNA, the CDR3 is TGTGCCAGCAGTTTATTGGGCAGTGGGGGGCAGTTCTTC.